Shown below are 19 T cell receptor beta chains from a single sample sequenced in a study of blood T cell repertoires in COVID-19. Only in-frame clones appear in the TCRdb table, and some are missing; sequencing was by immunoSEQ multiplex PCR. The sample holds approximately 120,000 clones, 80% seen once. The source material was peripheral blood. The receptors originated from a human donor in a cohort sampled during active COVID-19.

The chain employs TRBV5-6 and TRBJ1-4; TRBD1 agrees at 7 bases. V lost 4 bases, J lost 5 bases, and 5 bases stayed unmatched. This CDR3 is built from 14 residues. Germline V gene data show CDR1 as SGHDT and CDR2 as YYEEEE. Here the CDR3 reads CASSLQGFNEKLFF. The CDR3 bases are TGTGCCAGCAGCCTACAGGGGTTCAATGAAAAACTGTTTTTT.

This rearrangement joins TRBV30 to TRBJ1-2, with a possible D match to TRBD1 (5 bases). This CDR3 has 14 amino acids. CDR1 is GTSNPN and CDR2 is SVGIG in the germline V gene (reference sequence). V was cut by 0 bases and J by 7 bases, with 15 bases left in between. The CDR3 nucleotides read TGTGCCTGGAGTGTATCTCGGGGGGGGAGTGGCTACACCTTC. This codes for CAWSVSRGGSGYTF.

The chain recombines TRBV19 with TRBJ2-6; D is unresolved. The V gene's germline CDR1 is LNHDA and CDR2 SQIVND (reference sequence). The V gene lost 7 bases and the J gene lost 0 bases, with 16 bases spanning the gap. The CDR3 spans 17 residues. DNA for the CDR3: TGTGCCAGTATGCGTGGCGGAGCGAACTCTGGGGCCAACGTCCTGACTTTC. It translates to CASMRGGANSGANVLTF.

The chain joins TRBV9 to TRBJ1-3; D gene uncertain. The CDR3 length is 13 residues. V was shortened by 3 bases and J by 8 bases, with 12 bases between the two germline ends. CDR1 is SGDLS, CDR2 YYNGEE, per germline. The chain's CDR3 is CASSGTYRDTIYF. The CDR3 DNA sequence: TGTGCCAGCAGCGGCACTTACCGGGACACCATATATTTT. Full variable domain (rest looked up from reference TRBV9 and TRBJ1-3): DSGVTQTPKHLITATGQRVTLRCSPRSGDLSVYWYQQSLDQGLQFLIQYYNGEERAKGNILERFSAQQFPDLHSELNLSSLELGDSALYFCASSGTYRDTIYFGEGSWLTVV.

This chain uses TRBV4-2 with TRBJ1-3; 8 bases map to TRBD1. Germline V CDR1 and CDR2: LGHNA, YNFKEQ. This CDR3 spans 16 amino acids. After removal of 4 bases from V and 0 bases from J, the junction contained 5 bases not matched to a gene. The CDR3 loop is CASSPDRDSSGNTIYF. DNA of the CDR3: TGTGCCAGCAGCCCGGACAGGGATAGCTCTGGAAACACCATATATTTT.

This chain connects TRBV15 to TRBJ1-4; D might be TRBD1 (5 bases). The ends were cut back, 3 bases at V and 8 bases at J, with 16 bases in the middle. Germline assignment: CDR1 LNHNV and CDR2 YYDKDF (reference sequence). The CDR3 is 15 amino acids. CDR3 nucleotides: TGTGCCACCAGCAGGGGGGGAGGGCAAGGCGAAAAACTGTTTTTT. Its translation: CATSRGGGQGEKLFF.

For the CDR3, the DNA is TGCGCCAGCAGCCAAACAACAAGCTATGGCTACACCTTC. Its translation: CASSQTTSYGYTF. The chain employs TRBV4-3 and TRBJ1-2; unclear D gene. Germline loops: CDR1 LGHNA, CDR2 YSLEER. Trimming took off 2 bases at V and 4 bases at J, with 8 bases between the two ends. The CDR3 has 13 residues.

In DNA, the CDR3 is TGTGCCTGGAGCGAGGGACAGGGAATGGTCAAGGATGAGCAGTTCTTC. It translates to CAWSEGQGMVKDEQFF. The V call is TRBV30, the J call TRBJ2-1; TRBD1 aligns across 9 bases. CDR3 length: 16 amino acids. Germline V gene data show CDR1 as GTSNPN and CDR2 as SVGIG (reference sequence). After removal of 3 bases from V and 8 bases from J, the junction contained 14 bases not matched to a gene.

J is TRBJ2-5 and V is TRBV5-1, with D perhaps matching TRBD2 (5 bases). The CDR3 runs to 13 residues. The germline V gene has CDR1 SGHRS and CDR2 YFSETQ. Trimming removed 6 bases at V and 2 bases at J, with 11 bases between. CDR3 residues: CASNEGTQETQYF. The CDR3, as DNA: TGCGCCAGCAACGAGGGAACTCAAGAGACCCAGTACTTC.

This clone was observed a single time. The chain employs TRBV5-1 and TRBJ1-5, with TRBD1 as a possible D gene (5 bases). This CDR3 spans 18 amino acids. The germline V and J ends were trimmed by 0 bases and 2 bases, with 18 bases remaining between them. Germline V CDR1 and CDR2: SGHRS, YFSETQ. CDR3 coding DNA: TGCGCCAGCAGCTTGGAAAACTCAGGGCCGGGGGGCAATCAGCCCCAGCATTTT. Translation: CASSLENSGPGGNQPQHF.

This sequence joins TRBV4-3 and TRBJ1-1; D unresolved. The V end was cut by 0 bases, the J end by 4 bases, with 6 bases between. CDR3 length equals 13 residues. CDR1 is LGHNA, CDR2 YSLEER, per germline. The CDR3 nucleotides are TGCGCCAGCAGCCAAGAATGGAGCACTGAAGCTTTCTTT. It encodes CASSQEWSTEAFF.

The V and J genes are TRBV29-1 and TRBJ1-1; no clear D. Germline CDR1 is SQVTM and CDR2 is ANQGSEA. CDR3 size: 13 residues. Trimming cost V 5 bases and J 0 bases, with 10 bases left between them. CDR3 bases: TGCAGCGTTCTCCTGGGCATGAACACTGAAGCTTTCTTT. Translation: CSVLLGMNTEAFF.

The CDR3 spells CASSPGGADGNEKLFF. The CDR3 DNA reads as TGTGCCAGCAGTCCGGGCGGGGCGGATGGTAATGAAAAACTGTTTTTT. This chain joins TRBV28 and TRBJ1-4; perhaps TRBD1 as D (5 bases). In germline, CDR1 is MDHEN, CDR2 SYDVKM. V lost 5 bases, J lost 4 bases, and 17 bases lay in between. The CDR3 has 16 residues.

At least ten counts were recorded for this clone. The chain uses TRBV7-9 and TRBJ1-1; a possible D gene is TRBD1 (5 bases). The V gene's germline CDR1 is SEHNR and CDR2 FQNEAQ (reference sequence). Trimming shortened V by 3 bases and J by 7 bases, and 12 bases separated the two germline ends. The length of the CDR3 is 13 residues. The chain's CDR3 is CASSFRRDGEAFF. The CDR3, as DNA: TGTGCCAGCAGCTTCAGGAGGGACGGTGAAGCTTTCTTT.

The rearrangement uses TRBV7-2 and TRBJ1-1; 8 bases match TRBD1. CDR3 length equals 15 residues. J was trimmed by 1 base and V by 5 bases; bases with no gene match: 6. Germline V lookup: CDR1 SGHTA, CDR2 FQGNSA. The CDR3 region is CASSRNQGANTEAFF. For the CDR3, the DNA is TGTGCCAGCAGCAGAAACCAGGGGGCGAACACTGAAGCTTTCTTT.

The chain is built from TRBV6-5 and TRBJ1-1; D might be TRBD1 (6 bases). This CDR3 region has 14 residues. Germline loops: CDR1 MNHEY, CDR2 SVGAGI. The germline V and J ends were trimmed by 6 bases and 0 bases, with 11 bases remaining between them. As DNA, the CDR3 is TGTGCCAGCAGCCGAGGACAGATGAACACTGAAGCTTTCTTT. Translated: CASSRGQMNTEAFF.

V and J are TRBV6-5 and TRBJ1-2; 8 nucleotides match TRBD1. CDR3 size: 14 residues. Germline V gene data show CDR1 as MNHEY and CDR2 as SVGAGI. V lost 5 bases, J lost 7 bases, and 9 bases stayed unmatched. CDR3 residues: CASSLRTGKGGYTF. CDR3 in DNA: TGTGCCAGCAGTCTCAGGACAGGGAAGGGTGGCTACACCTTC.

This clone has just a few counts. This chain connects TRBV5-1 to TRBJ1-5, with D hard to call. The V gene's germline CDR1 is SGHRS and CDR2 YFSETQ. This CDR3 is 13 amino acids long. V lost 4 bases, J lost 4 bases, and 9 bases lay in between. The CDR3 is CASSITTNQPQHF. The CDR3 region has the DNA TGCGCCAGCAGCATCACTACTAATCAGCCCCAGCATTTT.

V and J are TRBV6-2 or TRBV6-3 and TRBJ2-7; maybe TRBD1 (6 bases). Germline V gene sequence: CDR1 MNHEY, CDR2 SVGEGT. Trimming pared 5 bases from V and 2 bases from J, leaving 13 bases between. This CDR3 region has 14 residues. The CDR3 DNA sequence: TGTGCCAGCAGTCAACCGGCAGGGGCCTACGAGCAGTACTTC. Its translation: CASSQPAGAYEQYF.